The rows below give T cell receptor beta chains drawn from one sample of a study of shared clonotypes between healthy human individuals. TCRdb's copy holds only in-frame clones and misses some; the assay was immunoSEQ multiplex PCR. The sample lists over a million clones; roughly 96% were seen once. The sample taken for sequencing was naive CD4+ T cells sorted from blood. The receptor source for this set is a man aged 25 to 45 in good health. Each CDR3 is given with its conserved first and last residue. Fields, in order: J gene, CDR3 length, clone size, V gene, D gene, CDR3 DNA, CDR3 protein. A D gene is named only where the DNA matches it firmly. Expanded clones are given a class, and other clones once, few, many or no size at all.

J gene: TRBJ2-2; CDR3 length: 16; clone size: few; V gene: TRBV5-5; D gene: -; CDR3 DNA: TGTGCCAGCAGCTTGGCCTGGCAGGGAGTTGGCGGGGAGCTGTTTTTT; CDR3 protein: CASSLAWQGVGGELFF
J gene: TRBJ2-1; CDR3 length: 13; clone size: -; V gene: TRBV11-3; D gene: -; CDR3 DNA: TGTGCCAGCAGCTTCGTCCAGAACAATGAGCAGTTCTTC; CDR3 protein: CASSFVQNNEQFF
J gene: TRBJ2-1; CDR3 length: 13; clone size: -; V gene: TRBV7-2; D gene: -; CDR3 DNA: TGTGCCAGCAGCTCGCAGGGTGGGTTATGGCAGTTCTTC; CDR3 protein: CASSSQGGLWQFF
J gene: TRBJ2-5; CDR3 length: 15; clone size: -; V gene: TRBV6-6; D gene: -; CDR3 DNA: TGTGCCAGCAGTTACTCGAAAGCCCAGTCTGAGACCCAGTACTTC; CDR3 protein: CASSYSKAQSETQYF
J gene: TRBJ1-5; CDR3 length: 12; clone size: -; V gene: TRBV19; D gene: -; CDR3 DNA: TGTGCCAGCAGACGGGGAGATCAGCCCCAGCATTTT; CDR3 protein: CASRRGDQPQHF
J gene: TRBJ2-3; CDR3 length: 20; clone size: -; V gene: TRBV4-1; D gene: TRBD2; CDR3 DNA: TGCGCCAGCAGCCAGGCCGGTATACTACGGACTAGCCCCGGGTGGGATACGCAGTATTTT; CDR3 protein: CASSQAGILRTSPGWDTQYF
J gene: TRBJ2-7; CDR3 length: 15; clone size: -; V gene: TRBV11-3; D gene: TRBD2; CDR3 DNA: TGTGCCAGCAGCTTAGGACTAGCGGGATCCGACGAGCAGTACTTC; CDR3 protein: CASSLGLAGSDEQYF
J gene: TRBJ2-7; CDR3 length: 14; clone size: -; V gene: TRBV6-1; D gene: -; CDR3 DNA: TGTGCCAGCAGCTACAAGGGGGAGGGGCTCGAGCAGTACTTC; CDR3 protein: CASSYKGEGLEQYF
J gene: TRBJ2-1; CDR3 length: 18; clone size: -; V gene: TRBV4-3; D gene: TRBD1; CDR3 DNA: TGCGCCAGCAGCCAAGGGAGAGGGCCGGACAGGGCAAAGGATGAGCAGTTCTTC; CDR3 protein: CASSQGRGPDRAKDEQFF
J gene: TRBJ1-1; CDR3 length: 9; clone size: -; V gene: TRBV30; D gene: -; CDR3 DNA: TGTGCCTGTACGGTTGAAGCTTTCTTT; CDR3 protein: CACTVEAFF
J gene: TRBJ1-3; CDR3 length: 14; clone size: -; V gene: TRBV6-6; D gene: -; CDR3 DNA: TGTGCCAGCAGTCCCCTGGGGGTCGGAAACACCATATATTTT; CDR3 protein: CASSPLGVGNTIYF
J gene: TRBJ1-2; CDR3 length: 15; clone size: few; V gene: TRBV28; D gene: -; CDR3 DNA: TGTGCCAGCGGAAGGACAGATAGGATAGACTATGGCTACACCTTC; CDR3 protein: CASGRTDRIDYGYTF
J gene: TRBJ2-2; CDR3 length: 13; clone size: -; V gene: TRBV28; D gene: -; CDR3 DNA: TGTGCCAGCAGTTTCTTGGGGGACGGGGAGCTGTTTTTT; CDR3 protein: CASSFLGDGELFF
J gene: TRBJ1-2; CDR3 length: 11; clone size: -; V gene: TRBV9; D gene: -; CDR3 DNA: TGTGCCAGCAGCGTAGGGGGGGCAGTCACCTTC; CDR3 protein: CASSVGGAVTF
J gene: TRBJ2-7; CDR3 length: 12; clone size: -; V gene: TRBV28; D gene: -; CDR3 DNA: TGTGCCAGCAGTCTAACCTTCTACGAGCAGTACTTC; CDR3 protein: CASSLTFYEQYF
J gene: TRBJ2-7; CDR3 length: 14; clone size: few; V gene: TRBV7-2; D gene: TRBD1; CDR3 DNA: TGTGCCAGCAGCCCGACAGGGGGTAACTACGAGCAGTACTTC; CDR3 protein: CASSPTGGNYEQYF
J gene: TRBJ1-1; CDR3 length: 18; clone size: -; V gene: TRBV18; D gene: TRBD1; CDR3 DNA: TGTGCCAGCTCACCATCAGTGACAGGGGGAGGTATGAACACTGAAGCTTTCTTT; CDR3 protein: CASSPSVTGGGMNTEAFF
J gene: TRBJ2-1; CDR3 length: 16; clone size: -; V gene: TRBV5-6; D gene: TRBD2; CDR3 DNA: TGTGCCAGCAGCGTCGGACTAGCGGGAGGAAGCAATGAGCAGTTCTTC; CDR3 protein: CASSVGLAGGSNEQFF
J gene: TRBJ1-1; CDR3 length: 13; clone size: few; V gene: TRBV7-2; D gene: -; CDR3 DNA: TGTGCCAGCAGCTCCAAGTCGAACACTGAAGCTTTCTTT; CDR3 protein: CASSSKSNTEAFF
J gene: TRBJ2-7; CDR3 length: 14; clone size: -; V gene: TRBV10-3; D gene: -; CDR3 DNA: TGTGCCATCACCCACGGACTGAGCTCCTACGAGCAGTACTTC; CDR3 protein: CAITHGLSSYEQYF
J gene: TRBJ2-3; CDR3 length: 14; clone size: -; V gene: TRBV10-3; D gene: -; CDR3 DNA: TGTGCCGCCCGGCCCGGGGGTTGGGCAGATACGCAGTATTTT; CDR3 protein: CAARPGGWADTQYF
J gene: TRBJ2-1; CDR3 length: 13; clone size: -; V gene: TRBV18; D gene: -; CDR3 DNA: TGTGCCAGCTCACCAAGCACTTACAATGAGCAGTTCTTC; CDR3 protein: CASSPSTYNEQFF
J gene: TRBJ1-5; CDR3 length: 15; clone size: once; V gene: TRBV6-5; D gene: TRBD1; CDR3 DNA: TGTGCCAGCAGAAAACAACAGGGGGAGAATCAGCCCCAGCATTTT; CDR3 protein: CASRKQQGENQPQHF
J gene: TRBJ2-1; CDR3 length: 15; clone size: -; V gene: TRBV10-3; D gene: TRBD1; CDR3 DNA: TGTGCCATCACGGAGGACAGGGGGCTCCGAAATGAGCAGTTCTTC; CDR3 protein: CAITEDRGLRNEQFF
J gene: TRBJ1-1; CDR3 length: 14; clone size: -; V gene: TRBV19; D gene: -; CDR3 DNA: TGTGCCAGTAGTTTAGGGGGGGCTTTACGTGGTGCTTTCTTT; CDR3 protein: CASSLGGALRGAFF
J gene: TRBJ2-7; CDR3 length: 15; clone size: once; V gene: TRBV7-3; D gene: TRBD2; CDR3 DNA: TGTGCCAGCAGCCCGGGGACTAGCGGGAGCGACGAGCAGTACTTC; CDR3 protein: CASSPGTSGSDEQYF
J gene: TRBJ2-7; CDR3 length: 15; clone size: -; V gene: TRBV19; D gene: -; CDR3 DNA: TGTGCCAGTAGTATAGCAGCAGGGAGCTCCTACGAGCAGTACTTC; CDR3 protein: CASSIAAGSSYEQYF
J gene: TRBJ2-2; CDR3 length: 14; clone size: -; V gene: TRBV28; D gene: -; CDR3 DNA: TGTGCCAGCAGTTTGCGTTCCAGCACCGGGGAGCTGTTTTTT; CDR3 protein: CASSLRSSTGELFF
J gene: TRBJ1-1; CDR3 length: 13; clone size: -; V gene: TRBV7-2; D gene: -; CDR3 DNA: TGTGCCAGCAGATCTCAGCAGAACACTGAAGCTTTCTTT; CDR3 protein: CASRSQQNTEAFF
J gene: TRBJ1-2; CDR3 length: 15; clone size: -; V gene: TRBV5-1; D gene: TRBD1; CDR3 DNA: TGCGCCAGCAGCTCCAGACAGGGGGCCGGCGAGAACTACACCTTC; CDR3 protein: CASSSRQGAGENYTF
J gene: TRBJ2-3; CDR3 length: 15; clone size: -; V gene: TRBV4-3; D gene: TRBD2; CDR3 DNA: TGCGCCAGCAGCCAAGTACTAGCGGGAGGAGATACGCAGTATTTT; CDR3 protein: CASSQVLAGGDTQYF
J gene: TRBJ2-7; CDR3 length: 13; clone size: -; V gene: TRBV6-5; D gene: -; CDR3 DNA: TGTGCCAGCAGACTAGCCCGCCCCTACGAGCAGTACTTC; CDR3 protein: CASRLARPYEQYF
J gene: TRBJ2-2; CDR3 length: 16; clone size: -; V gene: TRBV5-1; D gene: TRBD2; CDR3 DNA: TGCGCCAGCAGCCGTTCTAGCGGGAGTCAGGCCGGGGAGCTGTTTTTT; CDR3 protein: CASSRSSGSQAGELFF
J gene: TRBJ2-5; CDR3 length: 14; clone size: -; V gene: TRBV11-2; D gene: -; CDR3 DNA: TGTGCCAGCAGCTTACGCAGTCCCGGAGAGACCCAGTACTTC; CDR3 protein: CASSLRSPGETQYF
J gene: TRBJ2-7; CDR3 length: 14; clone size: -; V gene: TRBV9; D gene: TRBD1; CDR3 DNA: TGTGCCAGCAGCGTCGGGGACAGACCCTACGAGCAGTACTTC; CDR3 protein: CASSVGDRPYEQYF
J gene: TRBJ2-7; CDR3 length: 17; clone size: -; V gene: TRBV5-4; D gene: -; CDR3 DNA: TGTGCCAGCAGCCCACGTGGGGGCACCAGGGCAAACTACGAGCAGTACTTC; CDR3 protein: CASSPRGGTRANYEQYF
J gene: TRBJ1-2; CDR3 length: 12; clone size: -; V gene: TRBV7-2; D gene: -; CDR3 DNA: TGTGCCAGCAGCTTACAGGAAGGAGGCTACACCTTC; CDR3 protein: CASSLQEGGYTF
J gene: TRBJ1-5; CDR3 length: 14; clone size: -; V gene: TRBV4-3; D gene: -; CDR3 DNA: TGCGCCAGCAGCCAAGATCGGGGGAATCAGCCCCAGCATTTT; CDR3 protein: CASSQDRGNQPQHF
J gene: TRBJ2-3; CDR3 length: 16; clone size: -; V gene: TRBV23-1; D gene: TRBD2; CDR3 DNA: TGCGCCAGCAGTCAAGGCGGGAGGGTAGGCACAGATACGCAGTATTTT; CDR3 protein: CASSQGGRVGTDTQYF
J gene: TRBJ1-3; CDR3 length: 18; clone size: once; V gene: TRBV7-9; D gene: -; CDR3 DNA: TGTGCCAGCAGCTTAAGAGGGGAACCGGGTGGTCCTGGAAACACCATATATTTT; CDR3 protein: CASSLRGEPGGPGNTIYF
J gene: TRBJ2-1; CDR3 length: 16; clone size: -; V gene: TRBV5-1; D gene: TRBD1; CDR3 DNA: TGCGCCAGCAGCTTGGCGCAGGGGGCTCAATTGGGTGAGCAGTTCTTC; CDR3 protein: CASSLAQGAQLGEQFF
J gene: TRBJ2-3; CDR3 length: 17; clone size: -; V gene: TRBV9; D gene: -; CDR3 DNA: TGTGCCAGCAGCGTAGATCTACCGGGGGCACGCACAGATACGCAGTATTTT; CDR3 protein: CASSVDLPGARTDTQYF
J gene: TRBJ1-2; CDR3 length: 13; clone size: once; V gene: TRBV11-2; D gene: -; CDR3 DNA: TGTGCCAGCAGCTCTGCTGGTCAGGGTGGCTACACCTTC; CDR3 protein: CASSSAGQGGYTF
J gene: TRBJ2-3; CDR3 length: 17; clone size: -; V gene: TRBV9; D gene: TRBD2; CDR3 DNA: TGTGCCAGCAGCGTAGCGGGAGGGCCCTCTTTTACAGATACGCAGTATTTT; CDR3 protein: CASSVAGGPSFTDTQYF
J gene: TRBJ2-4; CDR3 length: 16; clone size: once; V gene: TRBV7-2; D gene: -; CDR3 DNA: TGTGCCAGCAGCTTAGGGAGGGACTTAGACAAAAACATTCAGTACTTC; CDR3 protein: CASSLGRDLDKNIQYF